The next 5 T cell receptor beta chains were all read from a single sample in a study of T-cell reconstitution after alpha-beta-depleted transplantation in children. This sample's TCRbeta library carried unique molecular identifier barcodes. MiXCR, applied by TCRdb to the PCR reads, yields one record per CDR3 protein. The repertoire has about half a million distinct CDR3 sequences, approximately 12% of them found once; the top ten carry over 5.5%. Here the sequenced sample was PBMCs from the stem cell graft donor, taken from the stem cell graft. Source of these receptors: a human donor who donated a stem cell graft to a child with combined immunodeficiency.

There are a few counts of this clonotype. V usage is TRBV19 and J usage is TRBJ2-5; the D call may be TRBD1 or TRBD2 (5 bases each). The CDR3 has 14 residues. Trimming cost V 1 base and J 4 bases, with 10 bases left between them. The germline gives CDR1 LNHDA, CDR2 SQIVND (reference sequence). The CDR3 DNA is TGTGCCAGTAGTATAGTCGGGACGCTAGAGACCCAGTACTTC. Encoded protein: CASSIVGTLETQYF. The full variable domain, completed using reference TRBV19 and TRBJ2-5, is DGGITQSPKYLFRKEGQNVTLSCEQNLNHDAMYWYRQDPGQGLRLIYYSQIVNDFQKGDIAEGYSVSREKKESFPLTVTSAQKNPTAFYLCASSIVGTLETQYFGPGTRLLVL.

V is TRBV20-1 and J is TRBJ2-1; 7 nucleotides agree with TRBD2. With V trimmed by 5 bases and J by 6 bases, 4 bases remained unmatched. Germline CDR1 and CDR2: DFQATT and SNEGSKA (reference sequence). This CDR3 comprises 12 residues. The CDR3 loop is CSAEGLLNEQFF. The DNA for the CDR3 is TGCAGTGCTGAGGGACTACTCAATGAGCAGTTCTTC.

This clonotype was counted many times. The chain carries TRBV25-1 and TRBJ1-2, with D perhaps TRBD1 (5 bases). Trimming removed 2 bases at V and 3 bases at J, with 13 bases between. This CDR3 has 15 residues. Germline-derived CDR1 and CDR2 are MGHDK and SYGVNS. The CDR3 DNA reads TGTGCCAGCAGTGAAGATGGCAGGGCCTACTATGGCTACACCTTC. Protein sequence: CASSEDGRAYYGYTF.

The CDR3 loop reads CASSHRLASTDTQYF. CDR3 DNA: TGTGCCAGCAGCCACAGACTAGCGAGCACAGATACGCAGTATTTT. The chain uses TRBV12-3 or TRBV12-4 and TRBJ2-3, with 8 bases lining up with TRBD2. CDR3 length: 15 amino acids. Trimming cost V 6 bases and J 0 bases; bases outside gene matches: 5.

The CDR3 spells CASSLGGLAATGELFF. The CDR3, as DNA: TGTGCCAGCAGCTTAGGGGGACTAGCAGCGACCGGGGAGCTGTTTTTT. The chain joins TRBV9 to TRBJ2-2; 9 positions agree with TRBD2. The trim removed 4 bases at V and 5 bases at J, leaving 9 bases unmatched. CDR1 SGDLS and CDR2 YYNGEE come from the germline V gene. The CDR3 consists of 16 residues.